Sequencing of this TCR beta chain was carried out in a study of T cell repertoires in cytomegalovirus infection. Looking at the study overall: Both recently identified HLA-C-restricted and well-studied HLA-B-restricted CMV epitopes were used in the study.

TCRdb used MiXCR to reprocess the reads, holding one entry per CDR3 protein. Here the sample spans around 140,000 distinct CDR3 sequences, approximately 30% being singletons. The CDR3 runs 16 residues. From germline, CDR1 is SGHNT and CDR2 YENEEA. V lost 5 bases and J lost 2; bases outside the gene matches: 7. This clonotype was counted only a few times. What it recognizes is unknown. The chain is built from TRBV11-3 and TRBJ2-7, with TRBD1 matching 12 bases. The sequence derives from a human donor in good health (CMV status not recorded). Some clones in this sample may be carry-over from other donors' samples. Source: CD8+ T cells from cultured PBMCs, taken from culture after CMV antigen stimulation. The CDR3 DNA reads TGTGCCAGCAGCCACGGGACAGGGGGCGAAACCTACGAGCAGTACTTC. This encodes CASSHGTGGETYEQYF.